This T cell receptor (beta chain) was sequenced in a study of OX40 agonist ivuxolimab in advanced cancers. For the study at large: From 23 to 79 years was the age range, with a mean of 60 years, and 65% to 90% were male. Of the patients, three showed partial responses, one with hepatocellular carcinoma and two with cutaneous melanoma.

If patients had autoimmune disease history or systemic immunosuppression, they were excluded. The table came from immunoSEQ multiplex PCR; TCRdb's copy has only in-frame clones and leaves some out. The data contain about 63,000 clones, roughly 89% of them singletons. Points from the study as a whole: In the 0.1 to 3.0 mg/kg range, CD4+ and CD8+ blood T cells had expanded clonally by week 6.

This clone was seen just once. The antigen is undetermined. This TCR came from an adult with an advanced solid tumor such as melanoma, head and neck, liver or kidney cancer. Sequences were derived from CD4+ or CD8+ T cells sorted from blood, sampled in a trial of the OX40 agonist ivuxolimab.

The CDR3 DNA sequence: TGTGCCAGCAGCTGGGCGTGGGGTTCCGGGGAGCTGTTTTTT. Its translation: CASSWAWGSGELFF. The rearrangement links TRBV11-1 to TRBJ2-2; D not resolved. Germline V gene data show CDR1 as SGHAT and CDR2 as FQDESV (reference sequence). The V and J ends lost 4 bases and 6 bases respectively, with 12 bases between them. The CDR3 is 14 residues long.